One and the same sample provided the 17 T cell receptor beta chains below, sequenced in a study of blood T cell repertoires in COVID-19. TCRdb's copy holds only in-frame clones and misses some; the assay was immunoSEQ multiplex PCR. Of roughly 56,000 clones listed, roughly 89% are singletons. The specimen sequenced was peripheral blood. These receptor sequences come from a woman in her sixties or seventies with COVID-19, enrolled during active disease.

In its sample, this clone was seen once. The chain is built from TRBV25-1 and TRBJ2-5; TRBD2 is a possible D gene (7 bases). Germline CDR1 and CDR2: MGHDK and SYGVNS. This CDR3 contains 16 residues. V was cut by 1 base and J by 5 bases, with 17 bases left in between. The CDR3 bases are TGTGCCAGCAGTGAATGGGCGGGGGCCTTCCAGGAGACCCAGTACTTC. Translation: CASSEWAGAFQETQYF.

This clone was picked up one time. The chain couples TRBV18 to TRBJ2-2; D is possibly TRBD1 (6 bases). V dropped 5 bases and J dropped 3 bases, with 10 bases sitting between them. This CDR3 is built from 14 residues. Germline V gene data show CDR1 as KGHSH and CDR2 as LQKENI. CDR3 DNA sequence: TGTGCCAGCTCATCGCGACAGGACACCGGGGAGCTGTTTTTT. Its protein product is CASSSRQDTGELFF.

This rearrangement joins TRBV10-3 to TRBJ2-6; possibly TRBD1 for D (6 bases). The CDR3 is made up of 14 amino acids. V lost 5 bases and J lost 2, with 7 bases in between. Germline assignment: CDR1 ENHRY and CDR2 SYGVKD. CDR3: CAISNRAGANVLTF. CDR3 nucleotides: TGTGCCATCAGTAACAGGGCTGGGGCCAACGTCCTGACTTTC.

This chain uses TRBV30 with TRBJ1-1, with unresolved D. The germline CDR1 and CDR2 sequences are GTSNPN and SVGIG (reference sequence). Trimming left V 2 bases short and J 6 bases short, with 13 bases between. CDR3 length: 13 residues. The CDR3 sequence is CAWSQMSPAEAFF. The DNA of the CDR3 is TGTGCCTGGAGTCAAATGTCACCAGCTGAAGCTTTCTTT.

This chain links TRBV6-5 with TRBJ2-2; D remains ambiguous. The CDR3 is 16 residues long. The V gene lost 0 bases and the J gene lost 3 bases, with 11 bases spanning the gap. Germline-derived CDR1 and CDR2 are MNHEY and SVGAGI. The CDR3 region has the DNA TGTGCCAGCAGTTACTCCTCCAGGCGAGACACCGGGGAGCTGTTTTTT. Residues: CASSYSSRRDTGELFF.

This sequence joins TRBV6-4 and TRBJ2-7, with 12 bases matching TRBD1. Germline CDR1 MRHNA, CDR2 SNTAGT. V lost 5 bases, J lost 4 bases, and 9 bases stayed unmatched. The CDR3 spans 16 residues. CDR3 in DNA: TGTGCCAGCAGTCGTGAACCGGGACAGGGGGCATACGAGCAGTACTTC. Amino acids: CASSREPGQGAYEQYF.

This clone was seen only once. The rearrangement links TRBV2 to TRBJ2-3; 9 bases are a match to TRBD2. The V segment lost 1 base and the J segment 4 bases; nucleotides outside the gene matches: 6. The CDR3 is made up of 16 amino acids. Germline V gene data show CDR1 as SNHLY and CDR2 as FYNNEI. The CDR3 reads CASSEDVRGGPDTQYF. The CDR3 DNA follows: TGTGCCAGCAGTGAAGATGTGCGGGGGGGCCCAGATACGCAGTATTTT.

The J gene is TRBJ1-4, the V gene TRBV2; TRBD1 matches at 8 bases. V was clipped by 7 bases and J by 8 bases; unmatched bases: 6. Germline loops: CDR1 SNHLY, CDR2 FYNNEI. The CDR3 runs 13 residues. CDR3 protein: CASTGTGQEKLFF. CDR3 bases: TGTGCCAGCACCGGGACAGGTCAAGAAAAACTGTTTTTT.

The V call is TRBV3-1 (or the pseudogene TRBV3-2), the J call TRBJ1-3; D gene ambiguous. Germline V gene data show CDR1 as LGHDT and CDR2 as YNNKEL (reference sequence). Trimming removed 0 bases at V and 4 bases at J, with 7 bases between. The CDR3 contains 14 residues. This CDR3 is CASSQEGAGNTIYF. DNA for the CDR3: TGTGCCAGCAGCCAAGAGGGAGCCGGAAACACCATATATTTT.

The chain couples TRBV7-2 to TRBJ2-3, with 9 positions matching TRBD2. Trimming removed 3 bases from V and 5 bases from J; junction bases left unmatched: 12. Germline CDR1 SGHTA, CDR2 FQGNSA. This CDR3 has 17 amino acids. CDR3 residues: CASSFRLAVLSGDTQYF. DNA for the CDR3: TGTGCCAGCAGCTTCAGACTAGCGGTTCTAAGCGGAGATACGCAGTATTTT.

The chain recombines TRBV11-2 with TRBJ2-7; TRBD1 agrees at 9 bases. Per the germline V gene, CDR1 is SGHAT and CDR2 is FQNNGV. The trim removed 4 bases at V and 0 bases at J, leaving 10 bases unmatched. The CDR3 length is 17 residues. This CDR3 reads CASSYEGQGWLSYEQYF. Here the CDR3 DNA reads TGTGCCAGCAGCTATGAGGGACAGGGCTGGCTCTCCTACGAGCAGTACTTC. Full variable domain (outside the CDR3, taken from reference TRBV11-2 and TRBJ2-7): EAGVAQSPRYKIIEKRQSVAFWCNPISGHATLYWYQQILGQGPKLLIQFQNNGVVDDSQLPKDRFSAERLKGVDSTLKIQPAKLEDSAVYLCASSYEGQGWLSYEQYFGPGTRLTVT.

The chain links TRBV7-2 to TRBJ2-5; 8 bases agree with TRBD2. CDR1 is SGHTA, CDR2 FQGNSA, per germline. The CDR3 loop spans 16 amino acids. Trimming took 5 bases from V and 4 from J; bases not matched to a gene: 12. The CDR3 coding sequence is TGTGCCAGCAGCCCCTGGGGAGCGGGAGTTGGAGAGACCCAGTACTTC. Amino acids: CASSPWGAGVGETQYF.

In this sample, this clone turned up a few times. The chain combines TRBV5-1 with TRBJ2-5; 10 positions agree with TRBD1. The germline V gene encodes CDR1 SGHRS and CDR2 YFSETQ. V was pared by 7 bases and J by 4 bases, with 13 bases of the junction left unmatched. The CDR3 is made up of 16 amino acids. The CDR3 loop reads CASALSTGGLGETQYF. Here the CDR3 DNA reads TGCGCCAGCGCTCTTTCGACAGGGGGCTTAGGAGAGACCCAGTACTTC.

This clone was counted a single time. The V gene is TRBV16, the J gene TRBJ2-3; 7 bases are a match to TRBD1. CDR1 is KGHSY, CDR2 FQNENV, per germline. Trimming at V came to 4 bases and at J to 2 bases, leaving 9 bases not matched to a gene. The CDR3 spans 16 residues. The CDR3 sequence: CASSPPTGAPTDTQYF. In nucleotides, the CDR3 is TGTGCCAGCAGCCCCCCAACAGGGGCACCCACAGATACGCAGTATTTT.

The chain employs TRBV18 and TRBJ1-3; 8 bases line up with TRBD1. Looked up from germline, CDR1 is KGHSH and CDR2 is LQKENI. Losses at the gene ends were 4 bases for V and 4 bases for J; bases not matched to a gene: 6. The CDR3 is 15 amino acids. This CDR3 is CASSLDRDLGNTIYF. The CDR3 DNA reads as TGTGCCAGCTCACTGGACAGGGATCTGGGAAACACCATATATTTT.

The chain is built from TRBV18 and TRBJ1-2; TRBD1 aligns across 8 bases. V was clipped by 3 bases and J by 4 bases; unmatched bases: 4. Germline CDR1 KGHSH, CDR2 LQKENI. The CDR3 is 14 amino acids. CDR3: CASSPGQGGYGYTF. Written as DNA, the CDR3 is TGTGCCAGCTCACCCGGACAGGGCGGCTATGGCTACACCTTC.

The chain recombines TRBV12-3 or TRBV12-4 with TRBJ2-7; tentative D call: TRBD2 (5 bases). V was shortened by 3 bases and J by 7 bases, with 10 bases between the two germline ends. The CDR3 totals 12 residues. CDR3: CASSLSRGEQYF. The CDR3 nucleotides read TGTGCCAGCAGTTTGTCTAGAGGGGAGCAGTACTTC.